Reported below is one TCR beta chain. Clones were read by immunoSEQ multiplex PCR, and TCRdb kept only the in-frame ones, dropping some. There are roughly 35,000 clones in the sample; about 91% occur only once, and approximately 6.8% lies in the top ten. These data come from a study of T cells in tuberculosis. CDR3 length: 18 residues. Germline-derived CDR1 and CDR2 are MNHEY and SMNVEV (reference sequence). V lost 6 bases, J lost 2 bases, and 25 bases lay in between. Documented time point: new active TB diagnosis, blood taken before or within 7 days of starting treatment. The clonotype comes from an adult with tuberculosis. Some clones in this sample may be carry-over from other donors' samples. The V call is TRBV27, the J call TRBJ1-2, with D possibly TRBD1 on 5 matching bases. Material: PBMCs, obtained at tuberculosis diagnosis. The DNA of the CDR3 is TGTGCCAGCAGCCTGGTGGGGGGTAGGGGCAGCTCAAACTATGGCTACACCTTC. It translates to CASSLVGGRGSSNYGYTF.